Below, one TCR beta chain is given with its context. Its antigen remains unidentified. Deletions cut 0 bases from V and 2 bases from J, with 17 bases between. Germline CDR1 and CDR2: SGHRS and YFSETQ. This CDR3 region has 17 residues. TCRdb ran MiXCR on the PCR reads. In the table there are more than 9,000 clones, about 26% of which are singletons. All patients reached thyroid surgery having received no treatment beforehand. This specimen belongs to a study of metastatic and nonmetastatic thyroid tumors. Study in general: Across blood and tumor or nodule tissue, repertoires from malignant and benign thyroid patients were compared with one another. Study-level findings and limits: Reportedly, malignant thyroid tumors had significantly higher TCR beta diversity than benign nodules, in blood and tumor.

The chain combines TRBV5-1 with TRBJ2-5; D not resolved. Sequencing was done on a sample of tumor tissue. This TCR was sampled from a male donor with papillary thyroid cancer or a benign thyroid nodule (not recorded which). Some clones in this sample may be carry-over from other donors' samples. CDR3 sequence reads: CASSLGLAQHLQETQYF. CDR3 DNA: TGCGCCAGCAGCTTGGGTCTGGCCCAACACCTTCAAGAGACCCAGTACTTC.